This T cell receptor beta chain derives from a study of tissue T cells after allogeneic stem cell transplantation. Here immunoSEQ multiplex PCR was the method, and the copy in TCRdb shows in-frame clones only, minus some. The sample lists more than 7,000 clones; about 56% were seen once. This clone is termed medium-sized (0.01 to 0.1%). The TCR originated in a female donor over 55 with lung cancer. Sequenced here: tissue from the jejunum, sampled at autopsy.

Here the CDR3 DNA reads TGTGCCAGCAGCCATTGGACTAGCGGGAAGATCTACAATGAGCAGTTCTTC. Translated, it gives CASSHWTSGKIYNEQFF. The chain recombines TRBV5-6 with TRBJ2-1; TRBD2 agrees at 12 bases. The length of the CDR3 is 17 residues. After removal of 4 bases from V and 3 bases from J, the junction contained 8 bases not matched to a gene. Germline V CDR1 and CDR2: SGHDT, YYEEEE. Full variable domain (outside the CDR3, taken from reference TRBV5-6 and TRBJ2-1): DAGVTQSPTHLIKTRGQQVTLRCSPKSGHDTVSWYQQALGQGPQFIFQYYEEEERQRGNFPDRFSGHQFPNYSSELNVNALLLGDSALYLCASSHWTSGKIYNEQFFGPGTRLTVL.